The 2 T cell receptor beta chains reported below all come from one sample, sequenced in a study of OX40 agonist ivuxolimab in advanced cancers. TCRdb's table, derived via immunoSEQ multiplex PCR, lists solely in-frame clones and lacks some. Of roughly 49,000 clones listed, approximately 85% were seen once; the top ten hold approximately 3.2%. This specimen was CD4+ or CD8+ T cells sorted from blood, taken in a trial of the OX40 agonist ivuxolimab. Receptor source: an adult with an advanced solid tumor such as melanoma, head and neck, liver or kidney cancer.

Here the CDR3 DNA reads TGTGCCACCGACCGGGACCTAAGTAACTATGGCTACACCTTC. Protein product: CATDRDLSNYGYTF. V is TRBV6-1 and J is TRBJ1-2, with a tentative D call TRBD1 (5 bases). Trimming shortened V by 10 bases and J by 1 base, and 16 bases separated the two germline ends. The V gene's germline CDR1 is MNHNS and CDR2 SASEGT. CDR3 length: 14 amino acids.

The V call is TRBV5-1, the J call TRBJ1-2; tentative D call: TRBD1 (6 bases). This CDR3 is 14 amino acids long. V was pared by 4 bases and J by 0 bases, with 10 bases between. Germline V gives CDR1 SGHRS, CDR2 YFSETQ. CDR3 sequence (DNA): TGCGCCAGCAGCCTGACAGGACCTAACTATGGCTACACCTTC. Amino acid sequence: CASSLTGPNYGYTF.